The present entry profiles one TCR beta chain with its context. This record comes from a study of technical replicates of blood from several donors. TCRdb's table, derived via immunoSEQ multiplex PCR, lists solely in-frame clones and lacks some. Of about 68,000 clones in the sample, approximately 97% were seen once. This clonotype was obtained from a human donor in good health. The sample was T cells isolated from PBMCs.

The CDR3 DNA follows: TGTGCCGCGTCGGAAAGCGTTACAGATACGCAGTATTTT. Translating gives CAASESVTDTQYF. This chain uses TRBV6-5 with TRBJ2-3; no reliable D call. Germline CDR1 and CDR2: MNHEY and SVGAGI. There are 13 residues in the CDR3. Trimming removed 11 bases from V and 3 bases from J, with 15 bases in between.